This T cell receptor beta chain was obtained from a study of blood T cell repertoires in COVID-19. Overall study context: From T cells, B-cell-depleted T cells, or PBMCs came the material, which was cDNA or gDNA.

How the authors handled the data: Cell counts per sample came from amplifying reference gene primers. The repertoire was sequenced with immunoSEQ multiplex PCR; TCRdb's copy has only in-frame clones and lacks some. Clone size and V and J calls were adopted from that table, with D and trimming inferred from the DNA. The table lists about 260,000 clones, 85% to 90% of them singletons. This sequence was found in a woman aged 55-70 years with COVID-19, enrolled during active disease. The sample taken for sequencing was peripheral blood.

CDR3 in DNA: TGTGCCAGCAGCCACCAATCCGGGACAGAGGGTTACGAGCAGTACTTC. Its protein product is CASSHQSGTEGYEQYF. This chain links TRBV3-1 (or the pseudogene TRBV3-2) with TRBJ2-7; 7 bases fit TRBD1. CDR3 length: 16 amino acids. CDR1 is LGHDT, CDR2 YNNKEL, per germline (reference sequence). The junction had 12 bases not matched to a gene; V was cut back by 3 bases and J by 4 bases.